This TCR beta chain was profiled in a study of blood T cell repertoires in COVID-19 (dated by TCRdb to about 2020). General notes on the study: Collaborator samples came from the United States, Italy and Spain and covered acute and convalescent phases of COVID-19. Where available, HLA class I and class II types were obtained from metadata supplied by the sample provider rather than from assay-based typing. The dataset comprised deeply sampled blood TCRbeta repertoires from subjects exposed to, actively infected with, or recovered from COVID-19. The sample metadata nearly always contained a de-identified subject ID, COVID-19 status, age in years and sex. Samples were obtained from the ongoing ImmuneRACE study (first 160 participants) and from about 1,300 subjects provided by 6 global collaborators. The material from the prospective study consisted of cDNA or gDNA derived from T cells, B-cell-depleted T cells, or PBMCs. The repertoires were released in a freely available public database intended as a resource for research on the immune response to SARS-CoV-2.

About this clone itself: Its antigen is not yet known. No qualities accompany the bases; no much larger clone lies one base away.

Germline trimming: 5 bases from V, 14 bases from J; junction bases outside gene matches: 9. From the cysteine up to the phenylalanine, the CDR3 has a length of 13 residues. The CDR3 DNA has 39 bases and is translated from base 1. Reading the germline V gene (reference sequence) gives CDR1 SEHNR and CDR2 FQNEAQ. The study at large found these results: Clinical and demographic metadata were provided uncurated, with the amount varying by source and participant.

Another Seattle source contributed samples from volunteer blood donors who had recovered from COVID-19. Collaborating institutions collected whole blood in K2EDTA tubes following their own protocols. For TCRbeta analysis, collaborator samples were shipped as frozen whole blood, as isolated PBMCs, or as DNA extracted from either sample type. TCRbeta CDR3 regions were amplified from genomic DNA using the immunoSEQ Assay, a bias-controlled multiplex PCR. On the authors' methods: The number of nucleated cells in each sample was estimated from the amplification of reference gene primers within the assay. To quantify the absolute abundance of each unique TCRbeta CDR3 rearrangement, sequence reads were collapsed and filtered. Productive Simpson clonality was computed per sample as the square root of Simpson's diversity index over productive rearrangements. This immuneACCESS table, as held by TCRdb, lists in-frame sequences with V and J called but not all clones. Of the missing ones, under half trace to an unresolved V gene in checked studies; the others have no known cause. V and J calls and clone size are copied from that table; D and trimming were computed from the DNA. A total of about 220,000 clones appear in this sample, around 84% of them only once. The leading ten clones occupy approximately 5.1% of the sample.

This sequence was found in a woman aged 55-70 years who had recovered from COVID-19. The chain links TRBV7-9 with TRBJ1-6, with 7 bases matching TRBD1. The sequencing sample was made of peripheral blood. Here is the DNA: TGTGCCAGCAGCCCTAGACAGGGTAGATCCCTCCACTTT. Its product reads: CASSPRQGRSLHF.